The present entry profiles one TCR beta chain with its context. Method: immunoSEQ multiplex PCR; TCRdb's copy keeps in-frame clones and lacks some. The table shows some 2,000,000 clones, with almost 96% occurring only once. The CDR3 loop spans 15 amino acids. CDR1 is SGHRS and CDR2 is YFSETQ in the germline V gene. Trimming removed 0 bases from V and 3 bases from J; junction bases left unmatched: 2. This specimen belongs to a study of shared clonotypes between healthy human individuals. Sample: naive CD4+ T cells sorted from blood. The subset: CD45RA+ positively selected. This receptor was taken from a man between 18 and 35 years old in good health. V usage is TRBV5-1 and J usage is TRBJ2-5; 10 bases are a match to TRBD2. The DNA of the CDR3 is TGCGCCAGCAGCTTGGACACTAGCGGGAAAGAGACCCAGTACTTC. Translated, it gives CASSLDTSGKETQYF.